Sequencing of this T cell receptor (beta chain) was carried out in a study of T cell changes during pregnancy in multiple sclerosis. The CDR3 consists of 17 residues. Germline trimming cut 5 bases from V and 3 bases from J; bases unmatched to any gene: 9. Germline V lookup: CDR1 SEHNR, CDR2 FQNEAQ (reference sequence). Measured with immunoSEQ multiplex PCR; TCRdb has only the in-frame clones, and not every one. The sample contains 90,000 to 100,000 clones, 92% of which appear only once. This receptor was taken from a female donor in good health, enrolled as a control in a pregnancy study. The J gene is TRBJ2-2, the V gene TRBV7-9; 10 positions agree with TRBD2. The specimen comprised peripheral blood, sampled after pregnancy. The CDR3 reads CASSPQTSGWDTGELFF. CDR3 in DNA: TGTGCCAGCAGCCCTCAGACTAGCGGGTGGGACACCGGGGAGCTGTTTTTT.